This T cell receptor beta chain was found in a study of cytomegalovirus exposure and HLA in healthy donors. General study points: There were some public TCRs occurring in many donors, but most TCR sequences were rare. More clonal expansion characterized HLA-associated TCR beta chains than equally common others in a later analysis. Across donors, sequencing depth was assumed by presence/absence analyses to be roughly uniform.

Comments on this clone: Its matching antigen is unknown.

Germline assignment: CDR1 LNHDA and CDR2 SQIVND (reference sequence). Trimming removed 3 bases from V and 2 bases from J, with 11 bases in between. The CDR3 covers 14 residues. 13 Jbeta primers and 60 Vbeta primers were used for the PCR. Per the authors' pipeline: Among the unique TCR beta chains that a later analysis counted, about 85 million in all, some 10 million were shared. Profiling relied on immunoSEQ multiplex PCR, and the TCRdb table lists in-frame clones only, not all of them. That table is the source of V, J and clone size, and D and trimming were worked out from the DNA. This repertoire shows about 190,000 clones, approximately 87% found once; its top ten account for 1% to 1.5%.

The J gene is TRBJ2-7, the V gene TRBV19; D possibly corresponds to TRBD2 (6 bases). This receptor was identified in a man in his thirties or forties in good health and CMV-seronegative. Sequencing used PBMCs. This CDR3 reads CASSIGGGAYEQYF. In DNA form, the CDR3 reads TGTGCCAGTAGTATTGGAGGAGGGGCCTACGAGCAGTACTTC.